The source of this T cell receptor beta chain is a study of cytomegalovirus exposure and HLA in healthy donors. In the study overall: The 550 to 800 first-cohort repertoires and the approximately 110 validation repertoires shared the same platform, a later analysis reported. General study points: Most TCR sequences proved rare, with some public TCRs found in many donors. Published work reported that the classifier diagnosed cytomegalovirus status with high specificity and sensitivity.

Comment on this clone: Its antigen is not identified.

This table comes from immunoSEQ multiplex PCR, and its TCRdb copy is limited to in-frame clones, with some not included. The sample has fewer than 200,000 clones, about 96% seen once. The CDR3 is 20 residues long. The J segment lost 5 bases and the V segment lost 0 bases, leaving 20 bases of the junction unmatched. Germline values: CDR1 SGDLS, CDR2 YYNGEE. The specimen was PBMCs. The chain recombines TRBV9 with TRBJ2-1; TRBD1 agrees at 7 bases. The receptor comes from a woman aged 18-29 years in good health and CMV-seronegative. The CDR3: CASSVEGDSHSVRMNNEQFF. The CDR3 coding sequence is TGTGCCAGCAGCGTAGAGGGGGACAGTCATTCCGTTAGAATGAACAATGAGCAGTTCTTC. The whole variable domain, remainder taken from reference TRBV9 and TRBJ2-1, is DSGVTQTPKHLITATGQRVTLRCSPRSGDLSVYWYQQSLDQGLQFLIQYYNGEERAKGNILERFSAQQFPDLHSELNLSSLELGDSALYFCASSVEGDSHSVRMNNEQFFGPGTRLTVL.